The 4 T cell receptor beta chains below all came from one sample that was sequenced in a study of cytomegalovirus exposure and HLA in healthy donors. The PCR contained 60 Vbeta and 13 Jbeta primers. The method was immunoSEQ multiplex PCR; TCRdb's version includes in-frame clones alone and lacks a portion of them. The sample lists over 130,000 clones, roughly three quarters seen once, with about 1.5% in the top ten. Material for sequencing was PBMCs. Receptor source: a woman aged 25 to 39 in good health and CMV-seronegative.

The rearrangement uses TRBV19 and TRBJ2-5, with 8 bases that match TRBD1. The CDR3 covers 14 residues. The J segment lost 4 bases and the V segment lost 6 bases, leaving 7 bases of the junction unmatched. The germline V gene has CDR1 LNHDA and CDR2 SQIVND (reference sequence). This CDR3 is CASRPRQGLETQYF. The CDR3 bases are TGTGCCAGTAGGCCTCGACAGGGGTTAGAGACCCAGTACTTC.

Concerning this clone: Other DNA sequences in this specimen translate into the identical CDR3. In nucleotides, the CDR3 is TGTGCCAGCAGTACTACAGGGAACTATGGCTACACCTTC. It specifies CASSTTGNYGYTF. This chain links TRBV6-6 with TRBJ1-2; weak D call: TRBD1 (6 bases). Germline values: CDR1 MNHNY, CDR2 SVGAGI (reference sequence). V was trimmed by 5 bases and J by 2 bases, leaving 9 bases between them. The CDR3 is 13 amino acids.

This clone was detected a few times. Other nucleotide sequences from this sample produce the same CDR3. The J gene is TRBJ2-5, the V gene TRBV9; D unresolved. Germline V gene lookup returns CDR1 SGDLS and CDR2 YYNGEE. Trimming pared 0 bases from V and 5 bases from J, leaving 11 bases between. The CDR3 runs to 14 residues. The CDR3, as DNA: TGTGCCAGCAGCGTAGGTTTAGCTCAGGAGACCCAGTACTTC. This translates into CASSVGLAQETQYF. The full variable domain, in which reference TRBV9 and TRBJ2-5 provide the parts outside the CDR3, is DSGVTQTPKHLITATGQRVTLRCSPRSGDLSVYWYQQSLDQGLQFLIQYYNGEERAKGNILERFSAQQFPDLHSELNLSSLELGDSALYFCASSVGLAQETQYFGPGTRLLVL.

This chain joins TRBV6-1 and TRBJ2-3; 12 bases fit TRBD2. The V segment lost 4 bases and the J segment 4 bases; nucleotides outside the gene matches: 6. Germline values: CDR1 MNHNS, CDR2 SASEGT. The CDR3 sequence is 16 residues long. The CDR3 coding sequence is TGTGCCAGCAGTGCTAGACTAGCGGGAGAAGCAGATACGCAGTATTTT. This gives the protein CASSARLAGEADTQYF.